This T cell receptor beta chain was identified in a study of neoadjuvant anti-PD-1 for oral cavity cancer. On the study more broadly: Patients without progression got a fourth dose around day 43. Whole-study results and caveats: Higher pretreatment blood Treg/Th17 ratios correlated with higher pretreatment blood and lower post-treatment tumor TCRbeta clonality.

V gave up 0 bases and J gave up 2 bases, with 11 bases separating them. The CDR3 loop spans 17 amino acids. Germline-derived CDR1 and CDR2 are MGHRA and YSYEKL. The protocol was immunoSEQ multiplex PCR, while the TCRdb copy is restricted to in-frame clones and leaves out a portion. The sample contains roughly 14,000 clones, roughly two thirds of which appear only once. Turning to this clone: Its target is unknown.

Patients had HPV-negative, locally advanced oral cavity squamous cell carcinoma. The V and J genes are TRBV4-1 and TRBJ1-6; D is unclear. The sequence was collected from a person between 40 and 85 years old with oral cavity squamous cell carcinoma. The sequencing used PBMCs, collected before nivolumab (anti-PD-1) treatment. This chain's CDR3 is CASSQERTTPYNSPLHF. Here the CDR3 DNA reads TGCGCCAGCAGCCAAGAAAGGACTACCCCCTATAATTCACCCCTCCACTTT.